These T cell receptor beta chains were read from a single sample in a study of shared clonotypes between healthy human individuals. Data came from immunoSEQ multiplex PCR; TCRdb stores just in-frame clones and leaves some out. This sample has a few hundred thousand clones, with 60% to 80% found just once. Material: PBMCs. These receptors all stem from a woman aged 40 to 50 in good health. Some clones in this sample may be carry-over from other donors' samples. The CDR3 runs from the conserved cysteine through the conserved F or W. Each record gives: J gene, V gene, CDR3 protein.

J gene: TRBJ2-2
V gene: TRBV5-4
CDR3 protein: CASSLFLAETGELFF

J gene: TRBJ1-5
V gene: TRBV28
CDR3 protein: CASRGGGQPQHF

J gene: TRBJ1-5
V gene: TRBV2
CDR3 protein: CASSELAASQPQHF

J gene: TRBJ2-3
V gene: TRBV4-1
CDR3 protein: CASSQKGPGGGTQYF

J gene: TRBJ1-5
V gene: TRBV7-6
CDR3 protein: CASSLAGQPQHF

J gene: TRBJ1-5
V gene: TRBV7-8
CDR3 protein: CASSSRENSNQPQHF

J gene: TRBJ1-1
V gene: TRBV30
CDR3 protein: CAWSYTRVNTEAFF

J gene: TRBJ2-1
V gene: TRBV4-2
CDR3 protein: CASSQGQGDYNEQFF

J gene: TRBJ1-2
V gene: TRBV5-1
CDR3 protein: CASSPGEGPDYGYTF

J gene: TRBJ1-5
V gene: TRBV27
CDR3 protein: CASSLSGRRTQHF

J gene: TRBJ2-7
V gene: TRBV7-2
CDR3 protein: CASSRGTGGGYEQYF

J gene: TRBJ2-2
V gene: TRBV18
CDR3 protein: CASSTQGSVNTGELFF

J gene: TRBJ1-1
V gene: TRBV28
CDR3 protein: CASSLLGLGNTEALF

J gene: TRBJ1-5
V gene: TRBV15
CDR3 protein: CATTRDKVDQPQHF

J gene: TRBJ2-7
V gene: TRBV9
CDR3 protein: CASSVEGGSPYEQYF

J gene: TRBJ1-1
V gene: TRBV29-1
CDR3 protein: CSAAGQNTEAFF

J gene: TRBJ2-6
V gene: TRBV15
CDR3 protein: CATSRGSGANVLTF

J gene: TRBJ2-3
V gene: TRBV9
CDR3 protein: CASSDLAGGQDTQYF

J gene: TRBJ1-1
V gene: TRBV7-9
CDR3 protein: CASSAILTGGATTNTEAFF

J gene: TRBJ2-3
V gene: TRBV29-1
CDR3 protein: CSGDYRGAPTDTQYF

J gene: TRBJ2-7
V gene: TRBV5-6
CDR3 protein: CAGSFRQGGYGEQYF

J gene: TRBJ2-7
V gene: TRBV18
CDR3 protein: CASSPRDDDYEQYF

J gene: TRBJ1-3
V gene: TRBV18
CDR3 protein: CASSPSRTGGGGNTIYF

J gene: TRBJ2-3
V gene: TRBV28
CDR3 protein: CASSPPGAGFTDTQYF

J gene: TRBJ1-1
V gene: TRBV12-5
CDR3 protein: CASGTGGQNTEAFF

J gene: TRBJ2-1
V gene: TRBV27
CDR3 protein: CASSSGTSVNEQFF